This T cell receptor (beta chain) is from a study of molecular identifiers for immune sequencing clone quantification. V lost 7 bases, J lost 5 bases, and 15 bases lay in between. Germline CDR1 reads LNHDA; CDR2 reads SQIVND (reference sequence). CDR3 length equals 14 residues. This clonotype was counted ten times or more. A single record per CDR3 protein comes from TCRdb applying MiXCR to the PCR reads. This table holds under 600,000 distinct CDR3 sequences, about 21% found once. Sorting isolated naive CD8 T cells as CD8+CD4-CCR7+CD45RA+ events. The receptor was isolated from a human donor in good health. Some libraries in this study had Jurkat cell RNA spiked in. The rearrangement joins TRBV19 to TRBJ1-5; D call uncertain. Sequencing was carried out using naive CD8+ T cells from blood, with Jurkat cell RNA spiked in. Subset given: FACS-sorted CD8+CD4-CCR7+CD45RA+ naive T cells. In DNA, the CDR3 is TGTGCCAGTACCCCCTGGGCAGAGGATCAGCCCCAGCATTTT. Its protein is CASTPWAEDQPQHF.